The clone carrying this TCR beta chain was observed once. This specimen comes from a study of blood T cell repertoires in COVID-19. The germline CDR1 and CDR2 sequences are SGHKS and YYEKEE (reference sequence). Trimming shortened V by 5 bases and J by 0 bases, and 12 bases separated the two germline ends. The CDR3 covers 15 residues. Assay used: immunoSEQ multiplex PCR; TCRdb lists only in-frame clones, some missing. The sample has 200,000 to 250,000 clones, approximately 80% seen once. The source is a man younger than 40 with active or convalescent COVID-19. Sequencing used peripheral blood. V is TRBV5-5 and J is TRBJ2-1, with unresolved D. The CDR3 is CASRPDWPSYNEQFF. The CDR3, as DNA: TGTGCCAGCAGGCCAGACTGGCCCTCCTACAATGAGCAGTTCTTC. Full variable domain (rest looked up from reference TRBV5-5 and TRBJ2-1): DAGVTQSPTHLIKTRGQQVTLRCSPISGHKSVSWYQQVLGQGPQFIFQYYEKEERGRGNFPDRFSARQFPNYSSELNVNALLLGDSALYLCASRPDWPSYNEQFFGPGTRLTVL.